The 13 T cell receptor beta chains listed next were all sequenced from one sample in a study of cytomegalovirus exposure and HLA in healthy donors. Method: immunoSEQ multiplex PCR; TCRdb's copy keeps in-frame clones and lacks some. The data hold about 280,000 clones, with roughly 90% observed a single time. Material: PBMCs. These receptors came from a woman aged 18-29 years in good health and CMV-seronegative.

This clone was counted once. This rearrangement joins TRBV11-3 to TRBJ2-1; 9 positions match TRBD1. J gave up 9 bases and V 2 bases, and 14 bases lay outside the gene matches. This CDR3 region has 17 residues. Germline CDR1 is SGHNT and CDR2 is YENEEA. This CDR3 is CASSLPQGASWVPEQFF. In nucleotides, the CDR3 is TGTGCCAGCAGCTTACCACAGGGGGCCAGCTGGGTCCCTGAGCAGTTCTTC.

This sequence joins TRBV14 and TRBJ2-5; TRBD2 agrees at 8 bases. The CDR3 runs 15 residues. The germline V gene encodes CDR1 SGHDN and CDR2 FVKESK. J gave up 5 bases and V 2 bases, and 7 bases lay outside the gene matches. Here the CDR3 DNA reads TGTGCCAGCAGCCAACTGGGACTAGGAAGGGAGACCCAGTACTTC. It translates to CASSQLGLGRETQYF. Looking up the rest from reference TRBV14 and TRBJ2-5 gives the full variable domain: EAGVTQFPSHSVIEKGQTVTLRCDPISGHDNLYWYRRVMGKEIKFLLHFVKESKQDESGMPNNRFLAERTGGTYSTLKVQPAELEDSGVYFCASSQLGLGRETQYFGPGTRLLVL.

The chain has TRBV29-1 and TRBJ2-7, with TRBD2 matching over 7 bases. This CDR3 contains 14 residues. The germline gives CDR1 SQVTM, CDR2 ANQGSEA. The junction had 7 bases not matched to a gene; V was cut back by 1 base and J by 4 bases. CDR3 sequence: CSVEVRGSLYEQYF. CDR3 nucleotide sequence: TGCAGCGTTGAAGTCCGCGGGAGCTTATACGAGCAGTACTTC.

The chain links TRBV5-6 to TRBJ2-7; D uncertain. Germline-derived CDR1 and CDR2 are SGHDT and YYEEEE. With 0 bases removed from V and 7 bases from J, the gap between germline ends came to 8 bases. This CDR3 comprises 12 residues. In DNA, the CDR3 is TGTGCCAGCAGCTTGGGATCTGCGGAGCAGTACTTC. Encoded protein: CASSLGSAEQYF.

Regarding this clone: Different DNA sequences within this sample yield the same CDR3. This rearrangement joins TRBV6-5 to TRBJ2-7, with TRBD2 matching over 7 bases. Trimming removed 0 bases from V and 0 bases from J; junction bases left unmatched: 2. Germline CDR1 reads MNHEY; CDR2 reads SVGAGI. This CDR3 region has 15 residues. The CDR3 loop is CASSYSSSGSYEQYF. CDR3 coding DNA: TGTGCCAGCAGTTACTCGTCTAGCGGCTCCTACGAGCAGTACTTC.

V usage is TRBV14 and J usage is TRBJ2-1, with 7 bases aligning to TRBD2. Germline CDR1 and CDR2: SGHDN and FVKESK. The CDR3 consists of 17 residues. V lost 0 bases, J lost 7 bases, and 12 bases stayed unmatched. This chain's CDR3 is CASSQDLWGGVSNEQFF. The CDR3 DNA follows: TGTGCCAGCAGCCAAGATCTTTGGGGGGGAGTCTCAAATGAGCAGTTCTTC.

The chain carries TRBV15 and TRBJ1-2, with a weak D call TRBD1 (5 bases). The CDR3 has 16 residues. The V gene's germline CDR1 is LNHNV and CDR2 YYDKDF (reference sequence). V was shortened by 1 base and J by 1 base, with 13 bases between the two germline ends. CDR3 protein: CATSRAQPGINYGYTF. CDR3 nucleotide sequence: TGTGCCACCAGCAGAGCCCAGCCAGGGATTAACTATGGCTACACCTTC.

This chain links TRBV12-1 with TRBJ2-7; the D call in the table, TRBD2, was not verified against the DNA. TRBV12-1 is labeled a pseudogene. The CDR3 sequence is 14 residues long. The CDR3, as DNA: TGTGCCAGCAGTCCGAGAGAGACTCGTTACGAGCAGTACTTC. Encoded protein: CASSPRETRYEQYF.

The V call is TRBV18, the J call TRBJ1-1; 11 bases are shared with TRBD1. CDR1 and CDR2 (germline): KGHSH, LQKENI. This CDR3 has 13 amino acids. V lost 2 bases and J lost 13; bases outside the gene matches: 6. The CDR3 DNA reads TGTGCCAGCTCACCAGGACAGGGGGCTCACGGTTTCTTT. Protein sequence: CASSPGQGAHGFF.

As regards this clone: Other DNA sequences in this sample translate to the same CDR3. The chain combines TRBV7-8 with TRBJ2-5, with D uncertain. Trimming shortened V by 3 bases and J by 1 base, and 6 bases separated the two germline ends. CDR1 SGHVS and CDR2 FQNEAQ come from the germline V gene. The CDR3 is 13 amino acids. CDR3 loop: CASSFRGQETQYF. For the CDR3, the DNA is TGTGCCAGCAGCTTTAGAGGCCAAGAGACCCAGTACTTC.

The chain uses TRBV28 and TRBJ2-7; 7 nucleotides line up with TRBD1. The length of the CDR3 is 15 residues. Trimming removed 6 bases from V and 1 base from J; junction bases left unmatched: 9. Germline CDR1 MDHEN, CDR2 SYDVKM. For the CDR3, the DNA is TGTGCCAGCAGGGAGGACAGGCTTATTTCCTACGAGCAGTACTTC. It encodes CASREDRLISYEQYF.

This chain joins TRBV28 and TRBJ2-2; D is perhaps TRBD2 (6 bases). The CDR3 is made up of 17 amino acids. V gave up 3 bases and J gave up 1 base, with 15 bases separating them. CDR1 and CDR2 (germline): MDHEN, SYDVKM. CDR3 sequence: CASSLWDLGMNTGELFF. Here the CDR3 DNA reads TGTGCCAGCAGTTTGTGGGACTTGGGAATGAACACCGGGGAGCTGTTTTTT.

This chain connects TRBV13 to TRBJ2-7; D might be TRBD1 (5 bases). CDR3 length: 15 residues. V gave up 1 base and J gave up 8 bases, with 18 bases separating them. Looked up from germline, CDR1 is PRHDT and CDR2 is FYEKMQ (reference sequence). CDR3 sequence reads: CASSLESAGWRQQYF. The DNA for the CDR3 is TGTGCCAGCAGCTTAGAATCGGCAGGGTGGCGGCAGCAGTACTTC.